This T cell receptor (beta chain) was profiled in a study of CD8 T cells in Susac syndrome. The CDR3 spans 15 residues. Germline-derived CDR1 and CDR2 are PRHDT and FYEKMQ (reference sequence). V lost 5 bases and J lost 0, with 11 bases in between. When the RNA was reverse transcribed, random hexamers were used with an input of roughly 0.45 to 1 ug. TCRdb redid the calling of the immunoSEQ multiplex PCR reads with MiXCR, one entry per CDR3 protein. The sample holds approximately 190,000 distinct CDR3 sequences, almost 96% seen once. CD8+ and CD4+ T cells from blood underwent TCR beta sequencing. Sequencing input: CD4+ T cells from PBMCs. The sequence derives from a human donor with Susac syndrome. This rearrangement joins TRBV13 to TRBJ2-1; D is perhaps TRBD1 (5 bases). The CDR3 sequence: CASSIRQGSYNEQFF. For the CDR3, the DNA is TGTGCCAGCAGCATTAGGCAGGGCTCCTACAATGAGCAGTTCTTC.